The next 15 T cell receptor beta chains were all read from a single sample in a study of T-cell memory formation after mild COVID-19 (dated by TCRdb to the early 2020s). The library came from 5' RACE. Sequenced using an Illumina NovaSeq 6000. TCRdb applied fastp at Q25 and MiXCR to the public reads, then kept only in-frame beta chains. Rows matching on CDR3 protein sequence are summarized as one entry with the most common DNA and genes. A total of hundreds of thousands of distinct CDR3 sequences appear in this sample, roughly 25% of them only once. The ten largest clones represent roughly an eighth of the sample. The sample comprised PBMCs or a T cell subset sorted from them (not recorded which). Every receptor here comes from an adult woman who had mild COVID-19 (a few samples of this study predate the infection). The sample titles of this study are shuffled in the database, so cell type and time point are left out; the donor was told from shared clones.

This clonotype was recorded a few times. The chain joins TRBV4-1 to TRBJ2-5; 11 nucleotides align to TRBD2. The CDR3 contains 15 residues. V lost 5 bases, J lost 4 bases, and 6 bases stayed unmatched. Germline V gene sequence: CDR1 MGHRA, CDR2 YSYEKL. Here the CDR3 DNA reads TGCGCCAGCAGCGGAGCTAGCGGGGGGCCAGAGACCCAGTACTTC. As protein: CASSGASGGPETQYF.

This chain uses TRBV3-1 with TRBJ2-7; D gene ambiguous. Trimming took off 1 base at V and 6 bases at J, with 4 bases between the two ends. The CDR3 totals 11 residues. Looked up from germline, CDR1 is LGHDT and CDR2 is YNNKEL (reference sequence). The CDR3, as DNA: TGTGCCAGCAGCCAAGTTGGCGAGCAGTACTTC. As protein: CASSQVGEQYF.

This chain joins TRBV12-3 or TRBV12-4 and TRBJ1-5; no firm D call. The CDR3 covers 15 residues. Trimming pared 5 bases from V and 2 bases from J, leaving 13 bases between. CDR3 sequence: CASSLRRDGNQPQHF. Here the CDR3 DNA reads TGTGCCAGCAGTCTCAGGCGGGATGGCAATCAGCCCCAGCATTTT.

This clonotype was counted a few times. Germline is not matched at one junction end, which may reflect a read error. The chain has TRBV12-3 or TRBV12-4 and TRBJ1-1; tentative D call: TRBD1 (5 bases). This CDR3 is 16 amino acids long. For the CDR3, the DNA is TGTGCCAGCAGATTAGTGGGCAGGGCACCGAACACTGAAGCTTTCTTT. As protein: CASRLVGRAPNTEAFF.

The J gene is TRBJ2-7, the V gene TRBV12-3 or TRBV12-4, with TRBD2 as a possible D gene (5 bases). The ends were cut back, 1 base at V and 5 bases at J, with 15 bases in the middle. The CDR3 totals 15 residues. CDR3 sequence: CASSLVPAEGDEQYF. The CDR3 nucleotides read TGTGCCAGCAGTTTAGTTCCCGCCGAGGGTGACGAGCAGTACTTC.

The CDR3 DNA is TGTGCCAGCAGTTTTCAGGGACGCAATCAGCCCCAGCATTTT. Residues: CASSFQGRNQPQHF. The chain carries TRBV12-3 or TRBV12-4 and TRBJ1-5; TRBD1 is a possible D gene (5 bases). V was trimmed by 3 bases and J by 2 bases, leaving 8 bases between them. This CDR3 is built from 14 residues.

This chain joins TRBV20-1 and TRBJ2-1, with a possible D match to TRBD2 (6 bases). The germline gives CDR1 DFQATT, CDR2 SNEGSKA (reference sequence). V was pared by 5 bases and J by 0 bases, with 11 bases between. The CDR3 length is 14 residues. CDR3 region: CSAGSGSSYNEQFF. The DNA for the CDR3 is TGCAGTGCTGGTAGCGGAAGCTCCTACAATGAGCAGTTCTTC.

This rearrangement joins TRBV7-2 to TRBJ2-1, with D tentatively TRBD2 (5 bases). Germline V gene lookup returns CDR1 SGHTA and CDR2 FQGNSA. The CDR3 totals 17 residues. The V gene lost 1 base and the J gene lost 4 bases, with 17 bases spanning the gap. CDR3: CASSLVRTSTLYNEQFF. In DNA, the CDR3 is TGTGCCAGCAGCTTAGTCCGGACTTCGACTTTATACAATGAGCAGTTCTTC.

The chain links TRBV6-5 to TRBJ1-1; the match to TRBD1 covers 8 bases. The CDR3 extends over 14 amino acids. V was pared by 5 bases and J by 1 base, with 3 bases of the junction left unmatched. The germline V gene encodes CDR1 MNHEY and CDR2 SVGAGI. For the CDR3, the DNA is TGTGCCAGCAGTACAGACAGGGGGAACACTGAAGCTTTCTTT. Its translation: CASSTDRGNTEAFF.

The chain carries TRBV5-5 and TRBJ2-1, with unresolved D. The V gene lost 3 bases and the J gene lost 6 bases, with 13 bases spanning the gap. CDR1 is SGHKS and CDR2 is YYEKEE in the germline V gene (reference sequence). The CDR3 sequence is 14 residues long. The CDR3 DNA is TGTGCCAGCAGCTCCGGCCCGGTATCCAATGAGCAGTTCTTC. Its translation is CASSSGPVSNEQFF.

V and J are TRBV6-5 and TRBJ2-3; 9 nucleotides match TRBD1. J lost 3 bases, V lost 6 bases, and 13 bases had no gene match. Per germline, CDR1 MNHEY and CDR2 SVGAGI. This CDR3 comprises 17 residues. The CDR3 loop reads CASSRRVTGGGTDTQYF. CDR3 DNA: TGTGCCAGCAGCCGAAGAGTTACAGGGGGCGGTACAGATACGCAGTATTTT.

The chain links TRBV6-6 to TRBJ2-2; TRBD1 matches at 7 bases. CDR3 size: 16 residues. Germline V gene lookup returns CDR1 MNHNY and CDR2 SVGAGI (reference sequence). The ends lost 5 bases at V and 2 bases at J; junction bases unmatched: 8. CDR3 amino acids: CASSHGAGGNTGELFF. CDR3 in DNA: TGTGCCAGCAGTCACGGGGCAGGGGGAAACACCGGGGAGCTGTTTTTT.

The chain links TRBV7-2 to TRBJ2-5, with 8 bases matching TRBD2. The CDR3 is 16 residues long. Trimming at V came to 5 bases and at J to 7 bases, leaving 15 bases not matched to a gene. Germline assignment: CDR1 SGHTA and CDR2 FQGNSA. The CDR3, as DNA: TGTGCCAGCAGCCTAGGGTCGGGGGGGCGCGGAAGGACCCAGTACTTC. Its protein is CASSLGSGGRGRTQYF.

The V gene is TRBV9, the J gene TRBJ2-4; possibly TRBD1 for D (6 bases). Germline assignment: CDR1 SGDLS and CDR2 YYNGEE. Trimming shortened V by 2 bases and J by 8 bases, and 14 bases separated the two germline ends. This CDR3 comprises 14 residues. As DNA, the CDR3 is TGTGCCAGCAGCGTCTCAGGGGCCGTAGACATTCAGTACTTC. It yields the protein CASSVSGAVDIQYF.

The table lists this clonotype with a few counts. Its ends do not fully match the called genes, so a read error is possible. V usage is TRBV10-3 and J usage is TRBJ2-3; D remains ambiguous. The V gene's germline CDR1 is ENHRY and CDR2 SYGVKD. The CDR3 contains 13 residues. The CDR3 region has the DNA TGTGCCATCGGTGAAACAAGCACAGATACGCAGTATTTT. Amino acid sequence: CAIGETSTDTQYF.